This passage covers 14 T cell receptor beta chains from one sample sequenced in a study of PD-1 blockade in mismatch repair-deficient tumors. Libraries were prepared by immunoSEQ multiplex PCR; TCRdb keeps only in-frame clonotypes and omits some of them. Here the sample spans 100,000 or so clones, over 75% being singletons. The sequencing here drew on peripheral blood, taken about 36 weeks after starting pembrolizumab. These receptors originate from an adult with mismatch repair-deficient cancer.

This chain connects TRBV10-3 to TRBJ2-7, with 11 bases fitting TRBD2. Germline loops: CDR1 ENHRY, CDR2 SYGVKD. This CDR3 contains 15 residues. The junction had 5 bases not matched to a gene; V was cut back by 4 bases and J by 3 bases. CDR3 sequence: CAISGPGLADYEQYF. The CDR3 nucleotides read TGTGCCATCAGTGGTCCGGGACTAGCGGACTACGAGCAGTACTTC.

The chain links TRBV10-1 to TRBJ2-7, with 9 positions matching TRBD1. The V gene end was trimmed by 5 bases and the J gene end by 3 bases; junction bases not matched to a gene: 5. Germline values: CDR1 WNHNN, CDR2 SYGVQD (reference sequence). This CDR3 has 14 residues. The CDR3: CASSHRTGDYEQYF. The CDR3 DNA is TGCGCCAGCAGTCACCGGACAGGGGACTACGAGCAGTACTTC.

The chain couples TRBV6-5 to TRBJ2-1; 8 nucleotides line up with TRBD2. V was clipped by 6 bases and J by 1 base; unmatched bases: 5. This CDR3 region has 15 residues. In germline, CDR1 is MNHEY, CDR2 SVGAGI. CDR3 residues: CASRPASGSYNEQFF. The CDR3, as DNA: TGTGCCAGCAGGCCGGCTAGCGGGTCCTACAATGAGCAGTTCTTC.

The genes are TRBV29-1 and TRBJ2-2; a possible D gene is TRBD1 (6 bases). CDR1 and CDR2 (germline): SQVTM, ANQGSEA. The V end was cut by 7 bases, the J end by 1 base, with 10 bases between. The CDR3 length is 13 residues. The CDR3 DNA sequence: TGCAGCGCCAAGACAGGGAACACCGGGGAGCTGTTTTTT. Translation: CSAKTGNTGELFF.

The V and J genes are TRBV27 and TRBJ2-1; 7 bases align to TRBD2. V was clipped by 4 bases and J by 9 bases; unmatched bases: 3. The CDR3 has 12 residues. Germline V gene sequence: CDR1 MNHEY, CDR2 SMNVEV (reference sequence). The CDR3 spells CASSYPGGEQFF. The CDR3 coding sequence is TGTGCCAGCAGTTATCCGGGAGGTGAGCAGTTCTTC.

The CDR3 spells CASSESRASEQFF. The CDR3 DNA follows: TGTGCCAGCAGTGAGAGTCGGGCGAGTGAGCAGTTCTTC. The V gene is TRBV6-1, the J gene TRBJ2-1; D not certain. The length of the CDR3 is 13 residues. Trimming took off 3 bases at V and 9 bases at J, with 12 bases between the two ends. Germline lookup yields CDR1 MNHNS and CDR2 SASEGT.

This chain joins TRBV5-5 and TRBJ2-7; 10 bases fit TRBD1. The CDR3 runs 14 residues. Germline loops: CDR1 SGHKS, CDR2 YYEKEE (reference sequence). The junction had 4 bases not matched to a gene; V was cut back by 3 bases and J by 4 bases. Written as DNA, the CDR3 is TGTGCCAGCAGCTCGGACAGGGGGAAATACGAGCAGTACTTC. Protein sequence: CASSSDRGKYEQYF.

This clone was found once. The gene calls are TRBV6-4 and TRBJ2-1, with 7 bases fitting TRBD2. The CDR3 loop spans 15 amino acids. Losses at the gene ends were 4 bases for V and 2 bases for J; bases not matched to a gene: 5. Germline CDR1 MRHNA, CDR2 SNTAGT. The DNA for the CDR3 is TGTGCCAGCAGTGTATCGGGGAGGGCCTACAATGAGCAGTTCTTC. Amino acid sequence: CASSVSGRAYNEQFF.

V usage is TRBV30 and J usage is TRBJ2-2; TRBD2 might be the D (6 bases). The germline V gene has CDR1 GTSNPN and CDR2 SVGIG (reference sequence). The CDR3 runs 13 residues. Deletions cut 3 bases from V and 5 bases from J, with 10 bases between. CDR3 region: CAWRPRGTGELFF. CDR3 coding DNA: TGTGCCTGGAGGCCCCGGGGGACCGGGGAGCTGTTTTTT.

CDR3 region: CASSLGGLLAFF. The CDR3 region has the DNA TGTGCCAGCAGTTTAGGAGGTCTTTTAGCTTTCTTT. The chain has TRBV28 and TRBJ1-1; D call uncertain. Germline CDR1 and CDR2: MDHEN and SYDVKM. The germline V and J ends were trimmed by 2 bases and 10 bases, with 11 bases remaining between them. This CDR3 has 12 amino acids.

DNA of the CDR3: TGTGCCAGTAGTTTCTCGCCAGCGGGCAACTCCTACAATGAGCAGTTCTTC. Its translation: CASSFSPAGNSYNEQFF. The chain combines TRBV19 with TRBJ2-1, with TRBD2 as a possible D gene (6 bases). V dropped 5 bases and J dropped 0 bases, with 17 bases sitting between them. The germline V gene encodes CDR1 LNHDA and CDR2 SQIVND (reference sequence). The CDR3 loop spans 17 amino acids.

The chain has TRBV23-1 and TRBJ2-3, with a possible D match to TRBD2 (6 bases). TRBV23-1 is given ORF status, its function remaining uncertain. CDR3 length: 16 amino acids. Trimming shortened V by 5 bases and J by 3 bases, and 18 bases separated the two germline ends. The CDR3 reads CASSSRAAGSTDTQYF. DNA of the CDR3: TGCGCCAGCAGTTCCAGAGCGGCGGGAAGTACAGATACGCAGTATTTT.

This chain's CDR3 is CASRTQGAGEKLFF. For the CDR3, the DNA is TGTGCCAGCAGGACACAGGGGGCGGGGGAAAAACTGTTTTTT. V usage is TRBV25-1 and J usage is TRBJ1-4, with 9 bases aligning to TRBD1. The CDR3 covers 14 residues. V lost 6 bases, J lost 8 bases, and 7 bases stayed unmatched. Germline assignment: CDR1 MGHDK and CDR2 SYGVNS.

This clone was observed once. The V and J genes are TRBV19 and TRBJ1-4; D not resolved. CDR3 length: 14 amino acids. V was clipped by 5 bases and J by 1 base, with 8 bases between them. The germline gives CDR1 LNHDA, CDR2 SQIVND (reference sequence). The CDR3 loop is CASSFGGTNEKLFF. CDR3 nucleotides: TGTGCCAGTAGTTTCGGCGGAACTAATGAAAAACTGTTTTTT.